The present T cell receptor beta chain was sequenced within a study of OX40 agonist ivuxolimab in advanced cancers. The CDR3 is made up of 12 amino acids. Germline V gene data show CDR1 as GTSNPN and CDR2 as SVGIG (reference sequence). Clones were sequenced by immunoSEQ multiplex PCR, and TCRdb holds only the in-frame ones, with some missing. The profile shows 100,000 or so clones, 75% to 95% of them singletons. Sequenced here: CD4+ or CD8+ T cells sorted from blood, sampled in a trial of the OX40 agonist ivuxolimab. The TCR comes from an adult with an advanced solid tumor such as melanoma, head and neck, liver or kidney cancer. The gene calls are TRBV30 and TRBJ2-5; D uncertain. The J call may be wrong; the DNA end is better matched by TRBJ2-7. CDR3 sequence reads: CAWGISSYEQYF. The CDR3 DNA sequence: TGTGCCTGGGGAATTAGTTCCTACGAGCAGTACTTC.